This T cell receptor beta chain was retrieved from a study of blood T cell repertoires in COVID-19. Study details: Nucleic acid was either cDNA or gDNA, and it came from T cells, B-cell-depleted T cells, or PBMCs.

In the original analysis: Estimation of nucleated cell counts was performed using reference gene primer amplification. Clones were sequenced by immunoSEQ multiplex PCR, and TCRdb holds only the in-frame ones, with some missing. V and J calls plus clone size are reproduced from that table; the DNA served to infer D and trimming. The top ten clones hold 13% to 15% of a sample with under 55,000 clones, roughly 88% of them seen once. Sample: peripheral blood. The clonotype comes from a human donor in a cohort sampled during active COVID-19.

The CDR3 loop reads CASSLDRDQPQHF. DNA for the CDR3: TGTGCCAGCAGCTTAGACAGGGATCAGCCCCAGCATTTT. V gene TRBV7-2 combines with J gene TRBJ1-5; tentative D call: TRBD1 (6 bases). CDR3 length: 13 residues. Deletions cut 1 base from V and 5 bases from J, with 6 bases between. Germline V gives CDR1 SGHTA, CDR2 FQGNSA.